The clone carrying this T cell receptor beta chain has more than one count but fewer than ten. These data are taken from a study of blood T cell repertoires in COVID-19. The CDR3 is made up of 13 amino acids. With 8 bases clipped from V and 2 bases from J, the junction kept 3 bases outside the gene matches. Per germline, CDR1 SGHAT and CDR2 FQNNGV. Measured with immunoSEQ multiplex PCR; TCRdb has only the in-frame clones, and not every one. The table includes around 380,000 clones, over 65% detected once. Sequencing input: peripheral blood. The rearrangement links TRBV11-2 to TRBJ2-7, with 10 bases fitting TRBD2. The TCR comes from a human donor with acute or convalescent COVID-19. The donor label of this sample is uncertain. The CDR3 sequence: CASSSGRAYEQYF. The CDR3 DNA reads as TGTGCCAGCTCCAGCGGGAGGGCCTACGAGCAGTACTTC.